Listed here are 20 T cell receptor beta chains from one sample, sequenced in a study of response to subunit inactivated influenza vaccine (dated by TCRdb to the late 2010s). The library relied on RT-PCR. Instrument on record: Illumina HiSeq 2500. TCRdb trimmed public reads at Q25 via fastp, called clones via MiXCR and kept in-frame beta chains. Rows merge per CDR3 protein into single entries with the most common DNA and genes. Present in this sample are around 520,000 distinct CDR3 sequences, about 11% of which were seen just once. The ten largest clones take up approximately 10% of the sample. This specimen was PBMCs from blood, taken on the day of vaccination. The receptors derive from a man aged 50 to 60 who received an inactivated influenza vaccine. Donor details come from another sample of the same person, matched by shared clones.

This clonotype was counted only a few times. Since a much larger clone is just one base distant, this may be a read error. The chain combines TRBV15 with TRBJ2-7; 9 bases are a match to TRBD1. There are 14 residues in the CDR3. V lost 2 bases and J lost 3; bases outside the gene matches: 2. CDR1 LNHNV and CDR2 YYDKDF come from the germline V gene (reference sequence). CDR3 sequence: CATSRNRGLYEQYF. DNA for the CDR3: TGTGCCACCAGCAGAAACAGGGGGCTCTACGAGCAGTACTTC.

CDR3 region: CASSSAQGDQETQYF. The CDR3 region has the DNA TGTGCCAGCAGCTCCGCACAGGGAGACCAAGAGACCCAGTACTTC. This chain uses TRBV7-9 with TRBJ2-5; D may be TRBD1 (6 bases). The CDR3 has 15 residues. CDR1 and CDR2 (germline): SEHNR, FQNEAQ (reference sequence). V was cut by 4 bases and J by 0 bases, with 12 bases left in between.

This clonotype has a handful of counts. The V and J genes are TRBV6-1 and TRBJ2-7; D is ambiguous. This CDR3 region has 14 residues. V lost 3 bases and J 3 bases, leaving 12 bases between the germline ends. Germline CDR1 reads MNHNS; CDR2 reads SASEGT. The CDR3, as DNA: TGTGCCAGCAGTGACCCTCCCTGGGACTACGAGCAGTACTTC. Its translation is CASSDPPWDYEQYF.

CDR3 coding DNA: TGTGCCAGTACTGGACAGCGGAACATTCAGTACTTC. Amino acids: CASTGQRNIQYF. The rearrangement uses TRBV6-1 and TRBJ2-4; D may be TRBD1 (6 bases). The V end was cut by 9 bases, the J end by 7 bases, with 13 bases between. Germline V gene data show CDR1 as MNHNS and CDR2 as SASEGT. This CDR3 is 12 amino acids long.

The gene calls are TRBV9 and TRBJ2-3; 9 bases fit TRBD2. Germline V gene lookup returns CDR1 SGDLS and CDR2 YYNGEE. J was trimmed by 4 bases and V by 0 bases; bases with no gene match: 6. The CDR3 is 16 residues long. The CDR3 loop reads CASSVAGAGGSDTQYF. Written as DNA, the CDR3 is TGTGCCAGCAGCGTAGCTGGGGCGGGAGGGTCAGATACGCAGTATTTT.

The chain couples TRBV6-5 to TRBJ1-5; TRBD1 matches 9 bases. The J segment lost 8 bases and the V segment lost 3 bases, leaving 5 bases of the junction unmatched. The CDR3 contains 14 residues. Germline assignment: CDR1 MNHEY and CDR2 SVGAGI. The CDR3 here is CASSYQDRGEPQHF. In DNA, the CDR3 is TGTGCCAGCAGTTATCAGGACAGGGGTGAGCCCCAGCATTTT.

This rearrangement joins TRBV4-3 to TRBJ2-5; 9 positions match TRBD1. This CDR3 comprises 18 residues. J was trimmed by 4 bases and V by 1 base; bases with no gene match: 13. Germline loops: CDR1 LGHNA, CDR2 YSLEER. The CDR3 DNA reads TGCGCCAGCAGCCAAGTATCATGGACAGGGGCAGGAGGAGAGACCCAGTACTTC. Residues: CASSQVSWTGAGGETQYF.

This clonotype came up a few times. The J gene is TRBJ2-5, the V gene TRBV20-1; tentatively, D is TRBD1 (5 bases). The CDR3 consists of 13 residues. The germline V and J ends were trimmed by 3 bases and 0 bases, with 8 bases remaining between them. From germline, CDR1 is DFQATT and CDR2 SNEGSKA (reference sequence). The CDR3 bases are TGCAGTGCTAGCCCAGGGTACCAAGAGACCCAGTACTTC. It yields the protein CSASPGYQETQYF.

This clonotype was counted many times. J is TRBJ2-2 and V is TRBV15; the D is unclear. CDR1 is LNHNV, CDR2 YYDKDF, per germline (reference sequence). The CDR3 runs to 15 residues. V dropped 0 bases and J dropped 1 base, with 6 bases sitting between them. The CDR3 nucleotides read TGTGCCACCAGCAGAGATGTCCGGAACACCGGGGAGCTGTTTTTT. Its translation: CATSRDVRNTGELFF.

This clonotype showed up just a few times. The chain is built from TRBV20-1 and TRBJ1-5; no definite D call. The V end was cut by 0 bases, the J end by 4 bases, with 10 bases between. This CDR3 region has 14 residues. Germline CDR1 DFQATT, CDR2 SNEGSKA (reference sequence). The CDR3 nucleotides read TGCAGTGCTAGAGATAGCGGGGAGAATCAGCCCCAGCATTTT. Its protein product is CSARDSGENQPQHF.

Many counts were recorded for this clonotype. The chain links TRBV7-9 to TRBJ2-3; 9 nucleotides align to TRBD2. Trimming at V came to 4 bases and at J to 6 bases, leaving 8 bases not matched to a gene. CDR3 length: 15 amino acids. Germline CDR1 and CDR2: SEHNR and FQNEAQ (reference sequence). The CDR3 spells CASSYRLAGADTQYF. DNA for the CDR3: TGTGCCAGCAGCTACAGATTAGCGGGAGCGGATACGCAGTATTTT.

The CDR3: CASSLNSGGLAGELFF. The CDR3 nucleotides are TGTGCCAGCAGCCTGAACTCGGGGGGGCTCGCCGGGGAGCTGTTTTTT. The gene calls are TRBV7-2 and TRBJ2-2, with TRBD2 matching 8 bases. Germline V lookup: CDR1 SGHTA, CDR2 FQGNSA. The CDR3 is made up of 16 amino acids. Trimming cost V 5 bases and J 6 bases; bases outside gene matches: 11.

CDR3 loop: CASSEGLRPQLHHSYEQYF. The CDR3 coding sequence is TGTGCCAGCAGTGAAGGGTTGCGCCCCCAGCTCCACCACTCCTACGAGCAGTACTTC. This chain uses TRBV6-1 with TRBJ2-7; D remains ambiguous. Germline V gene sequence: CDR1 MNHNS, CDR2 SASEGT. With 1 base removed from V and 0 bases from J, the gap between germline ends came to 22 bases. The CDR3 length is 19 residues.

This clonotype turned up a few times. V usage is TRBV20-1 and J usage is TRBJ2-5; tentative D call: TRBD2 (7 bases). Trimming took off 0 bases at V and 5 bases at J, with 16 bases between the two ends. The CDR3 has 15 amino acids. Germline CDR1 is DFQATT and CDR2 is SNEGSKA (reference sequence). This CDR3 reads CSARDLAGATETQYF. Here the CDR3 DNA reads TGCAGTGCTAGAGATCTGGCGGGGGCGACTGAGACCCAGTACTTC.

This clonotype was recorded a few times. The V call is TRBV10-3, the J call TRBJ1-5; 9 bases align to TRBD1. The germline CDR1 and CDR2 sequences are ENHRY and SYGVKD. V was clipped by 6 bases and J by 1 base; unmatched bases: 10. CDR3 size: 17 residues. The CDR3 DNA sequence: TGTGCCATCAGCAGGACAGGGGCCAGTGGGAGCAATCAGCCCCAGCATTTT. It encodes CAISRTGASGSNQPQHF.

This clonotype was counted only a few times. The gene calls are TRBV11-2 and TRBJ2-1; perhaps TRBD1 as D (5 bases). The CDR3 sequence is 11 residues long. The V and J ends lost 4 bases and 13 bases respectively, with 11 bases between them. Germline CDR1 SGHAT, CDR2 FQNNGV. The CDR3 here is CASSSKGSQFF. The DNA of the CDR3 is TGTGCCAGCAGCTCCAAGGGGTCTCAGTTCTTC.

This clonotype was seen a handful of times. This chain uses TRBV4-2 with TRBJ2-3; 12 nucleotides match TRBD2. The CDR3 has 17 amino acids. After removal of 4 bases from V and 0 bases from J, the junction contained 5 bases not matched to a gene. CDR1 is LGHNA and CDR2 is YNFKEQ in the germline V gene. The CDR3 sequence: CASSPRTSGTSTDTQYF. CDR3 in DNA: TGTGCCAGCAGCCCTAGGACTAGCGGGACGAGCACAGATACGCAGTATTTT.

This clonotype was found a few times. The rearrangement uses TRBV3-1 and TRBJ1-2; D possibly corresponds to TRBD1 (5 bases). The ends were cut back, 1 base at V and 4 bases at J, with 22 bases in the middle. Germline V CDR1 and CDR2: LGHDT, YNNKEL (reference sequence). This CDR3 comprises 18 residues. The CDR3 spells CASSQVRLRSGTFYGYTF. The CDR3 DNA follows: TGTGCCAGCAGCCAAGTAAGGTTAAGGTCCGGGACTTTCTATGGCTACACCTTC.

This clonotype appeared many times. CDR3 region: CSARDGQGGYEQYF. CDR3 sequence (DNA): TGCAGTGCTAGAGATGGGCAGGGAGGCTACGAGCAGTACTTC. The rearrangement links TRBV20-1 to TRBJ2-7; D is perhaps TRBD2 (6 bases). Deletions cut 0 bases from V and 3 bases from J, with 12 bases between. CDR3 length equals 14 residues. The germline V gene encodes CDR1 DFQATT and CDR2 SNEGSKA (reference sequence).

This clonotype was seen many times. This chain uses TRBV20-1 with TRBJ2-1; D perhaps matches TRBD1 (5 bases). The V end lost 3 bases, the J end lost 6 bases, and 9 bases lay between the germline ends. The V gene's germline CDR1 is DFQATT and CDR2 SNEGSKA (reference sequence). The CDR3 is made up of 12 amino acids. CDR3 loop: CSAREDSNEQFF. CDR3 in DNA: TGCAGTGCTAGGGAAGACAGCAATGAGCAGTTCTTC.